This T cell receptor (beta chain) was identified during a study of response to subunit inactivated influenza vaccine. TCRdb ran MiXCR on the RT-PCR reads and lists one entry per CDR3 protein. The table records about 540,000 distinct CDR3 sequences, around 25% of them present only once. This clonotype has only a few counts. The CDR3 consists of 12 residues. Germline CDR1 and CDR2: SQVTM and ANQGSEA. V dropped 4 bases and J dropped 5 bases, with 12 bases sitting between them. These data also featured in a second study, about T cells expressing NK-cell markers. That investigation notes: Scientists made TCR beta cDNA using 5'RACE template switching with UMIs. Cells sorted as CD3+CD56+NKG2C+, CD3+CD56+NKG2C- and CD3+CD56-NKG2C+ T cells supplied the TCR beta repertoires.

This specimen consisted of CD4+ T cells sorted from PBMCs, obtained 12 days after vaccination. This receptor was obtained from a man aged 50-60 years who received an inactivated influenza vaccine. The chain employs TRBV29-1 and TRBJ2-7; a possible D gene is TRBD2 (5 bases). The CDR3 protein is CSVGGQGHEQYF. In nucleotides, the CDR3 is TGCAGCGTTGGAGGGCAAGGTCACGAGCAGTACTTC.